These 22 T cell receptor beta chains share one sample of origin, sequenced in a study of blood T cell repertoires in COVID-19. Assay: immunoSEQ multiplex PCR; the TCRdb copy retains only in-frame clones and omits some. The table includes approximately 230,000 clones, about nine tenths detected once. The sample comprised PBMCs or T cells enriched from blood (not recorded which). These receptors were obtained from a man aged 35-49 years who had recovered from COVID-19.

The chain joins TRBV7-6 to TRBJ1-5; D is possibly TRBD1 (5 bases). Germline V gene data show CDR1 as SGHVS and CDR2 as FNYEAQ. The germline V and J ends were trimmed by 1 base and 5 bases, with 18 bases remaining between them. The CDR3 runs 17 residues. CDR3 sequence: CASSLESPRGVHQPQHF. The CDR3 DNA reads TGTGCCAGCAGCTTAGAATCCCCCCGGGGGGTCCATCAGCCCCAGCATTTT. The entire variable domain, with the rest obtained from reference TRBV7-6 and TRBJ1-5, is as follows: GAGVSQSPRYKVTKRGQDVALRCDPISGHVSLYWYRQALGQGPEFLTYFNYEAQQDKSGLPNDRFSAERPEGSISTLTIQRTEQRDSAMYRCASSLESPRGVHQPQHFGDGTRLSIL.

The J gene is TRBJ2-1, the V gene TRBV9; D might be TRBD2 (5 bases). The CDR3 has 16 residues. V was pared by 5 bases and J by 5 bases, with 20 bases between. Germline CDR1 reads SGDLS; CDR2 reads YYNGEE. CDR3 loop: CASRDRTTRYHNEQFF. The CDR3, as DNA: TGTGCCAGCAGGGATCGTACAACTAGGTACCACAATGAGCAGTTCTTC.

The chain carries TRBV19 and TRBJ1-5, with D unresolved. Germline values: CDR1 LNHDA, CDR2 SQIVND (reference sequence). The CDR3 consists of 18 residues. Trimming shortened V by 1 base and J by 2 bases, and 18 bases separated the two germline ends. DNA of the CDR3: TGTGCCAGTAGTATAGGCCGGGTAAGGTCTGTTGGCAATCAGCCCCAGCATTTT. It is translated as CASSIGRVRSVGNQPQHF.

This clone was detected once. The chain links TRBV3-1 (or the pseudogene TRBV3-2) to TRBJ1-3, with 8 bases matching TRBD1. The CDR3 covers 14 residues. The germline gives CDR1 LGHDT, CDR2 YNNKEL (reference sequence). The junction had 0 bases not matched to a gene; V was cut back by 3 bases and J by 2 bases. The CDR3 DNA follows: TGTGCCAGCAGCCACAGGGGGCCTGGAAACACCATATATTTT. Protein sequence: CASSHRGPGNTIYF.

This chain joins TRBV4-1 and TRBJ2-5, with 7 bases identical to TRBD1. Trimming removed 1 base from V and 8 bases from J; junction bases left unmatched: 7. The germline V gene has CDR1 MGHRA and CDR2 YSYEKL. The CDR3 is 14 amino acids. In nucleotides, the CDR3 is TGCGCCAGCAGCCAAGGCCTGAGGGGGCAAACCCAGTACTTC. Protein: CASSQGLRGQTQYF.

Here the CDR3 reads CASSELAGNYGYTF. CDR3 nucleotide sequence: TGTGCCAGCAGTGAACTCGCAGGGAACTATGGCTACACCTTC. The chain links TRBV6-1 to TRBJ1-2; D perhaps matches TRBD1 (5 bases). The V and J ends lost 2 bases and 2 bases respectively, with 9 bases between them. The length of the CDR3 is 14 residues. Germline lookup yields CDR1 MNHNS and CDR2 SASEGT.

This chain links TRBV19 with TRBJ1-2; 8 bases line up with TRBD1. The CDR3 has 17 residues. Germline assignment: CDR1 LNHDA and CDR2 SQIVND (reference sequence). Trimming removed 6 bases from V and 1 base from J; junction bases left unmatched: 13. CDR3 DNA sequence: TGTGCCAGTAGCTTACAGGGGGTAAACCCCAGTAACTATGGCTACACCTTC. As protein: CASSLQGVNPSNYGYTF.

Only a few counts were recorded for this clone. The rearrangement joins TRBV3-1 (or the pseudogene TRBV3-2) to TRBJ1-4, with unresolved D. The germline V gene has CDR1 LGHDT and CDR2 YNNKEL (reference sequence). V lost 4 bases and J lost 0, with 9 bases in between. The CDR3 is 15 amino acids. The CDR3 DNA follows: TGTGCCAGCAGCCTCGTGACTCCAACTAATGAAAAACTGTTTTTT. Amino acid sequence: CASSLVTPTNEKLFF.

V is TRBV11-2 and J is TRBJ1-3; 9 bases are shared with TRBD1. Losses at the gene ends were 4 bases for V and 2 bases for J; bases not matched to a gene: 6. CDR3 length equals 16 residues. The germline CDR1 and CDR2 sequences are SGHAT and FQNNGV. The CDR3 bases are TGTGCCAGCAGCTACTGGACAGGGGACACTGGAAACACCATATATTTT. This translates into CASSYWTGDTGNTIYF.

The chain couples TRBV27 to TRBJ2-5; the match to TRBD2 covers 10 bases. The CDR3 covers 15 residues. The V gene's germline CDR1 is MNHEY and CDR2 SMNVEV (reference sequence). V trimming: 8 bases; J trimming: 1 base; junction bases outside the gene matches: 7. The CDR3 loop reads CASRYLAGVQETQYF. Written as DNA, the CDR3 is TGTGCCAGCCGTTATCTAGCGGGAGTCCAAGAGACCCAGTACTTC.

The CDR3: CASSAGDTIYF. CDR3 in DNA: TGTGCCAGCAGTGCGGGGGACACCATATATTTT. This rearrangement joins TRBV12-3 or TRBV12-4 to TRBJ1-3, with D possibly being TRBD1 (5 bases). The CDR3 runs to 11 residues. V gave up 5 bases and J gave up 8 bases, with 7 bases separating them.

The chain recombines TRBV2 with TRBJ1-2; maybe TRBD1 (5 bases). The CDR3 consists of 17 residues. Trimming left V 3 bases short and J 2 bases short, with 19 bases between. Germline loops: CDR1 SNHLY, CDR2 FYNNEI. CDR3 residues: CASSDLGHLDPNYGYTF. Here the CDR3 DNA reads TGTGCCAGCAGTGACTTGGGGCACCTCGATCCCAACTATGGCTACACCTTC.

The V and J genes are TRBV2 and TRBJ1-1; 8 bases map to TRBD1. Per germline, CDR1 SNHLY and CDR2 FYNNEI. Unmatched junction bases numbered 4, after V lost 6 bases and J lost 4 bases. This CDR3 has 13 residues. CDR3 DNA sequence: TGTGCCAGCAGCGCAGGGGGCGTCACTGAAGCTTTCTTT. Residues: CASSAGGVTEAFF.

The rearrangement uses TRBV3-1 (or the pseudogene TRBV3-2) and TRBJ1-3; 10 bases match TRBD1. There are 16 residues in the CDR3. CDR1 and CDR2 (germline): LGHDT, YNNKEL (reference sequence). After removal of 5 bases from V and 0 bases from J, the junction contained 4 bases not matched to a gene. The CDR3 protein is CASSWGQGSSGNTIYF. The CDR3 nucleotides are TGTGCCAGCAGCTGGGGACAGGGGAGCTCTGGAAACACCATATATTTT.

This clone has more than one count but fewer than ten. CDR3 bases: TGCAGCGGAGGGACAGGGCTTTCCTACGAGCAGTACTTC. Its protein is CSGGTGLSYEQYF. The V call is TRBV29-1, the J call TRBJ2-7, with TRBD1 matching over 9 bases. The CDR3 runs 13 residues. CDR1 is SQVTM, CDR2 ANQGSEA, per germline. The J segment lost 1 base and the V segment lost 7 bases, leaving 5 bases of the junction unmatched.

This clone was counted a single time. CDR3 in amino acids: CASSLEGTYEQYF. The CDR3 nucleotides are TGTGCCAGCAGTTTAGAGGGTACCTACGAGCAGTACTTC. The genes are TRBV27 and TRBJ2-7; D is perhaps TRBD2 (5 bases). Germline lookup yields CDR1 MNHEY and CDR2 SMNVEV (reference sequence). The length of the CDR3 is 13 residues. V lost 2 bases and J 2 bases, leaving 7 bases between the germline ends.

The chain couples TRBV18 to TRBJ1-3; D call uncertain. Germline CDR1 KGHSH, CDR2 LQKENI. The ends were cut back, 0 bases at V and 1 base at J, with 10 bases in the middle. The CDR3 sequence is 16 residues long. This CDR3 is CASSPPNSWSGNTIYF. The CDR3 nucleotides are TGTGCCAGCTCACCACCGAACAGTTGGTCTGGAAACACCATATATTTT.

This clone was counted between two and nine times. In DNA form, the CDR3 reads TGTGCCAGCAGCTTAGGTACTTCTAACTATGGCTACACCTTC. It is translated as CASSLGTSNYGYTF. The J gene is TRBJ1-2, the V gene TRBV13; D is undetermined. The germline V gene has CDR1 PRHDT and CDR2 FYEKMQ (reference sequence). This CDR3 comprises 14 residues. The V gene lost 0 bases and the J gene lost 0 bases, with 5 bases spanning the gap.

This chain joins TRBV7-9 and TRBJ1-3; D is uncertain. Germline V gene data show CDR1 as SEHNR and CDR2 as FQNEAQ (reference sequence). The V gene lost 2 bases and the J gene lost 1 base, with 6 bases spanning the gap. This CDR3 has 14 residues. CDR3 sequence reads: CASSLRDSGNTIYF. Written as DNA, the CDR3 is TGTGCCAGCAGCTTACGGGATTCTGGAAACACCATATATTTT.

Regarding this clone: At one boundary the junction diverges from the germline segment, which might be a read error. The chain has TRBV7-7 and TRBJ2-2; 8 bases are shared with TRBD1. The CDR3 has 16 residues. Per the germline V gene, CDR1 is SSHAT and CDR2 is FNYEAQ (reference sequence). CDR3 sequence (DNA): TGTGCTAGCAGCCCCCTCCAGGGGGCGAGCACCGGGGAGCTGTTTTTT. Protein product: CASSPLQGASTGELFF.

The chain is built from TRBV6-2 or TRBV6-3 and TRBJ1-2; perhaps TRBD1 as D (5 bases). The germline V and J ends were trimmed by 6 bases and 1 base, with 12 bases remaining between them. This CDR3 is built from 14 residues. Germline-derived CDR1 and CDR2 are MNHEY and SVGEGT. The CDR3 here is CASSSRELNYGYTF. CDR3 sequence (DNA): TGTGCCAGCAGCTCCAGGGAACTTAACTATGGCTACACCTTC.

CDR3 amino acids: CATSDPVRTGYNEQFF. As DNA, the CDR3 is TGTGCCACCAGTGACCCCGTTAGGACAGGCTACAATGAGCAGTTCTTC. The chain is built from TRBV24-1 and TRBJ2-1, with 7 nucleotides matching TRBD1. The V gene end was trimmed by 4 bases and the J gene end by 3 bases; junction bases not matched to a gene: 8. This CDR3 region has 16 residues. CDR1 KGHDR and CDR2 SFDVKD come from the germline V gene.